This T cell receptor beta chain was captured in a study of shared clonotypes between healthy human individuals. Findings and limits, study-wide: Across subsets, estimated richness was generally greater for naive than for memory populations.

The method was immunoSEQ multiplex PCR; TCRdb's version includes in-frame clones alone and lacks a portion of them. The profile shows 2 million to 2.5 million clones, approximately 95% of them singletons. Germline-derived CDR1 and CDR2 are MDHEN and SYDVKM. V was shortened by 3 bases and J by 0 bases, with 11 bases between the two germline ends. The CDR3 totals 15 residues. A remark on this clone: Its antigen is undetermined.

Participating donors were healthy, HIV-negative adults free of recent acute infections or vaccinations. This chain joins TRBV28 and TRBJ1-1, with D hard to call. Sequencing used naive CD4+ T cells from PBMCs. Subset indicated: CD45RA+ positively selected. The sequence was obtained from a young man in good health. Some clones in this sample may be carry-over from other donors' samples. The DNA for the CDR3 is TGTGCCAGCAGTTTTCGGATCTTCATGAACACTGAAGCTTTCTTT. This sequence encodes CASSFRIFMNTEAFF.